This T cell receptor (beta chain) emerged from a study of blood T cell repertoires in COVID-19. Trimming removed 5 bases at V and 5 bases at J, with 13 bases between. This CDR3 region has 14 residues. Germline assignment: CDR1 SGHTA and CDR2 FQGTGA. Generated by immunoSEQ multiplex PCR, the TCRdb table keeps only in-frame clones and is missing some. Of over 85,000 clones listed, 70% to 90% were seen once; the top ten hold about 4.2%. The clonotype was recovered from a man between 70 and 80 years old with acute or convalescent COVID-19. Sequencing input: peripheral blood. The chain recombines TRBV7-3 with TRBJ2-4; possibly TRBD2 for D (5 bases). CDR3 coding DNA: TGTGCCAGCAGCCCGGACTTTTCGGAAAACATTCAGTACTTC. Protein product: CASSPDFSENIQYF.